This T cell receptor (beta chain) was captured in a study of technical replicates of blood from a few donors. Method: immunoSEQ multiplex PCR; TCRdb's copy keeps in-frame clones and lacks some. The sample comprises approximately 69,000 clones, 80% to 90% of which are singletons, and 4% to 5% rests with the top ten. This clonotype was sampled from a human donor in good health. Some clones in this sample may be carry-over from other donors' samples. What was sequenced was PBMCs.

The CDR3 region is CASSESRVEAYEQYF. The CDR3 coding sequence is TGTGCCAGCAGCGAGAGTCGGGTCGAGGCCTACGAGCAGTACTTC. The V gene is TRBV11-2, the J gene TRBJ2-7; no firm D call. The germline V gene encodes CDR1 SGHAT and CDR2 FQNNGV. Trimming took 5 bases from V and 2 from J, leaving 16 bases between them. The CDR3 runs to 15 residues.